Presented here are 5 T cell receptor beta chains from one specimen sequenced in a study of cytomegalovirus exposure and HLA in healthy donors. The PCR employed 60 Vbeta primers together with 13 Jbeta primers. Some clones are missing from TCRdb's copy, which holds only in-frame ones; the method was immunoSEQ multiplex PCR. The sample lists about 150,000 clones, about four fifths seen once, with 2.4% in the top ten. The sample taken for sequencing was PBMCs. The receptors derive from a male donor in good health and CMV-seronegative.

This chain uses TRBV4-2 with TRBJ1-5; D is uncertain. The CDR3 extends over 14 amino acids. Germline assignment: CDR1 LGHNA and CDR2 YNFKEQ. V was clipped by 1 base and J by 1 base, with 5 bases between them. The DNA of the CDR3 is TGTGCCAGCAGCCAAGGAGGGAGCAATCAGCCCCAGCATTTT. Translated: CASSQGGSNQPQHF.

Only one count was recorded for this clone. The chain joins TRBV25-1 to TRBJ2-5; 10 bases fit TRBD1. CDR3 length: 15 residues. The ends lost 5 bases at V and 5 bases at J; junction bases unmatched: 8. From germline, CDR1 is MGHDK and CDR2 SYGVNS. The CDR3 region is CASSFGTGVRETQYF. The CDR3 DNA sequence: TGTGCCAGCAGTTTCGGGACAGGGGTTCGGGAGACCCAGTACTTC. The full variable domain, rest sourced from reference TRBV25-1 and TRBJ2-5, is EADIYQTPRYLVIGTGKKITLECSQTMGHDKMYWYQQDPGMELHLIHYSYGVNSTEKGDLSSESTVSRIRTEHFPLTLESARPSHTSQYLCASSFGTGVRETQYFGPGTRLLVL.

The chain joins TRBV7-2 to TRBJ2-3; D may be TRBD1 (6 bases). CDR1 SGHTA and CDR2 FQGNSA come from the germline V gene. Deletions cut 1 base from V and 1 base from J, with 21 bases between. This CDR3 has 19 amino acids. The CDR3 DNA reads TGTGCCAGCAGCTTAGGGGCGAGCCAGGGGAAAGGAGGCACAGATACGCAGTATTTT. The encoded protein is CASSLGASQGKGGTDTQYF. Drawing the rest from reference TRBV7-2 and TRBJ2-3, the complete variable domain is GAGVSQSPSNKVTEKGKDVELRCDPISGHTALYWYRQSLGQGLEFLIYFQGNSAPDKSGLPSDRFSAERTGGSVSTLTIQRTQQEDSAVYLCASSLGASQGKGGTDTQYFGPGTRLTVL.

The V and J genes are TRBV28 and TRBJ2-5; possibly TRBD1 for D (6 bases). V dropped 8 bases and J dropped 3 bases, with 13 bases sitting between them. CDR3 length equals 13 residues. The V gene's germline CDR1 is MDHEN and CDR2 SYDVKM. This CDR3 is CASAPGTKETQYF. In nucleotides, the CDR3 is TGTGCCAGCGCTCCCGGGACAAAAGAGACCCAGTACTTC.

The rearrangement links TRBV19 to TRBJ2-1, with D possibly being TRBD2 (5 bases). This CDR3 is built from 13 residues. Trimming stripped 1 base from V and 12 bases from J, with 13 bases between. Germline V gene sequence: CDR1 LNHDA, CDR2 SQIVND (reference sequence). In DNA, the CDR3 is TGTGCCAGTAGTATAGTATCGGACGAGGGGCAGTTCTTC. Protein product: CASSIVSDEGQFF.